This T cell receptor (beta chain) derives from a study of metastatic and nonmetastatic thyroid tumors. Study-wide background: Repertoires were compared across blood and tumor or nodule tissue from malignant and benign thyroid patients.

In the original processing: Researchers built a distant-metastasis classifier for papillary thyroid cancer that drew on CDR3 differences across clinicopathological groups. TCRdb redid the clone calls on the PCR reads using MiXCR. TCRdb's processing, not the authors' own work, is the source of the V and J calls. The sample includes roughly 81,000 clones, 8% to 9.5% of them seen just once. Before thyroid surgery, none of the patients had received any treatment. This clone was found many times. Sequencing used blood. The source of this sequence is a female donor with papillary thyroid cancer or a benign thyroid nodule (not recorded which). Some clones in this sample may be carry-over from other donors' samples.

CDR3 amino acids: CASSFTLPGHLNYGYTF. CDR3 bases: TGTGCCAGCAGTTTTACTCTCCCGGGACACCTTAACTATGGCTACACCTTC. The chain joins TRBV28 to TRBJ1-2; maybe TRBD1 (6 bases). The V end lost 3 bases, the J end lost 1 base, and 18 bases lay between the germline ends. The germline V gene encodes CDR1 MDHEN and CDR2 SYDVKM. The CDR3 has 17 amino acids.